The T cell receptor beta chain described here comes from a study of blood T cells in healthy people across ages. The study, taken as a whole, reports: The unknown donor CMV status may have confounded expanded clonotype changes. A conclusive naive versus antigen-experienced comparison was prevented by the unsorted PBMCs. Correlation between TCR beta diversity and naive T cell percentage was strong.

A note on this clonotype: As yet, its antigen is unknown.

The CDR3 runs 14 residues. The germline V and J ends were trimmed by 3 bases and 9 bases, with 15 bases remaining between them. A second about 6 to 11 cycle PCR used barcoded and J-beta primers. TCRdb processed the 5' RACE reads anew with MiXCR; each CDR3 protein has one entry. This sample has 650,000 to 950,000 distinct CDR3 sequences, with 40% to 50% found just once. The source material was blood. V and J are TRBV12-3 or TRBV12-4 and TRBJ1-5; D perhaps matches TRBD1 (6 bases). The sequence was collected from a man in his sixties in good health. The CDR3 is CASSFRDMEGPQHF. As DNA, the CDR3 is TGTGCCAGCAGTTTCCGGGACATGGAGGGGCCCCAGCATTTT.